One sample yielded the 26 T cell receptor beta chains listed below, sequenced in a study of shared clonotypes between healthy human individuals. CD45RO-negative, CCR7-positively selected cells formed the naive CD8 fraction, excluding terminally differentiated effector memory CD45RA+ cells. Profiled with immunoSEQ multiplex PCR; TCRdb holds only in-frame clones, not every one. The table lists approximately 1.9 million clones, 80% to 95% of them singletons, with roughly 1.7% in the top ten. Sequenced material: naive CD8+ T cells from PBMCs. The receptors shown here come from a young man in good health. Some clones in this sample may be carry-over from other donors' samples.

The chain is built from TRBV27 and TRBJ2-7; TRBD1 matches 7 bases. With 3 bases clipped from V and 5 bases from J, the junction kept 4 bases outside the gene matches. Germline CDR1 and CDR2: MNHEY and SMNVEV (reference sequence). The CDR3 consists of 13 residues. The CDR3 region is CASSLGQRNEQYF. The CDR3 region has the DNA TGTGCCAGCAGTTTGGGACAGAGAAACGAGCAGTACTTC.

A remark on this clone: This sample includes further DNA sequences coding for the same CDR3. V usage is TRBV4-1 and J usage is TRBJ1-1; D is ambiguous. The CDR3 loop spans 13 amino acids. V lost 1 base and J 1 base, leaving 4 bases between the germline ends. Germline CDR1 is MGHRA and CDR2 is YSYEKL. CDR3 protein: CASSQVGNTEAFF. The CDR3 nucleotides read TGCGCCAGCAGCCAAGTAGGGAACACTGAAGCTTTCTTT.

This chain uses TRBV4-1 with TRBJ2-7; no reliable D call. This CDR3 comprises 15 residues. The ends were cut back, 1 base at V and 1 base at J, with 11 bases in the middle. Per the germline V gene, CDR1 is MGHRA and CDR2 is YSYEKL. CDR3 loop: CASSQVPGSSYEQYF. The CDR3 region has the DNA TGCGCCAGCAGCCAAGTCCCCGGGTCTTCCTACGAGCAGTACTTC.

V gene TRBV28 combines with J gene TRBJ1-4; D ambiguous. The germline V gene encodes CDR1 MDHEN and CDR2 SYDVKM. The ends were cut back, 4 bases at V and 7 bases at J, with 19 bases in the middle. The CDR3 is made up of 16 amino acids. This CDR3 reads CASSSRTARRSEKLFF. The CDR3 DNA sequence: TGTGCCAGCAGTTCCAGGACGGCCCGTAGGAGTGAAAAACTGTTTTTT.

The chain joins TRBV5-1 to TRBJ2-7; the D is unclear. With 4 bases removed from V and 1 base from J, the gap between germline ends came to 9 bases. Germline CDR1 and CDR2: SGHRS and YFSETQ. CDR3 length: 13 residues. The CDR3 reads CASSTGLSYEQYF. In DNA, the CDR3 is TGCGCCAGCAGCACCGGCCTGTCCTACGAGCAGTACTTC.

This chain uses TRBV15 with TRBJ1-5; a possible D gene is TRBD1 (6 bases). The CDR3 runs to 14 residues. Trimming took 8 bases from V and 5 from J, leaving 16 bases between them. Germline V lookup: CDR1 LNHNV, CDR2 YYDKDF (reference sequence). This CDR3 reads CATGWSEGDQPQHF. In nucleotides, the CDR3 is TGTGCCACCGGGTGGTCCGAGGGGGATCAGCCCCAGCATTTT. Looking up the rest from reference TRBV15 and TRBJ1-5 gives the full variable domain: DAMVIQNPRYQVTQFGKPVTLSCSQTLNHNVMYWYQQKSSQAPKLLFHYYDKDFNNEADTPDNFQSRRPNTSFCFLDIRSPGLGDTAMYLCATGWSEGDQPQHFGDGTRLSIL.

This clone came up once. V and J are TRBV19 and TRBJ2-1; D may be TRBD1 or TRBD2 (5 bases each). Trimming shortened V by 6 bases and J by 5 bases, and 17 bases separated the two germline ends. The CDR3 has 15 residues. Germline CDR1 is LNHDA and CDR2 is SQIVND (reference sequence). The CDR3 nucleotides read TGTGCCAGTAGGACTACGGGACGCGGCGACAATGAGCAGTTCTTC. It is translated as CASRTTGRGDNEQFF.

V usage is TRBV7-6 and J usage is TRBJ2-2, with D uncertain. V lost 5 bases to trimming and J lost 3 bases, with 10 bases between them. The CDR3 is 14 amino acids. CDR1 SGHVS and CDR2 FNYEAQ come from the germline V gene. The CDR3 is CASSAVGDTGELFF. In nucleotides, the CDR3 is TGTGCCAGCAGCGCGGTTGGGGACACCGGGGAGCTGTTTTTT. The whole variable domain, filled in from reference TRBV7-6 and TRBJ2-2, reads GAGVSQSPRYKVTKRGQDVALRCDPISGHVSLYWYRQALGQGPEFLTYFNYEAQQDKSGLPNDRFSAERPEGSISTLTIQRTEQRDSAMYRCASSAVGDTGELFFGEGSRLTVL.

The chain links TRBV5-1 to TRBJ2-7, with D maybe TRBD1 (6 bases). V was clipped by 3 bases and J by 0 bases, with 10 bases between them. Germline V lookup: CDR1 SGHRS, CDR2 YFSETQ. The CDR3 totals 14 residues. The CDR3 coding sequence is TGCGCCAGCAGCTGGACAGAGAGCTCCTACGAGCAGTACTTC. Amino acid sequence: CASSWTESSYEQYF.

The V and J genes are TRBV6-5 and TRBJ1-2; TRBD1 aligns across 7 bases. The CDR3 length is 16 residues. Trimming took 0 bases from V and 8 from J; bases not matched to a gene: 12. Germline lookup yields CDR1 MNHEY and CDR2 SVGAGI. The CDR3 loop reads CASSYSVGQGGIGYTF. The CDR3, as DNA: TGTGCCAGCAGTTACTCAGTAGGGCAGGGGGGGATAGGCTACACCTTC.

CDR3 DNA: TGTGCCAGCAGCTTGCCCCTGGATTGGGCCTACGAGCAGTACTTC. The encoded protein is CASSLPLDWAYEQYF. The chain has TRBV5-8 and TRBJ2-7; no firm D call. CDR3 length: 15 residues. V shed 1 base and J shed 2 bases, with 13 bases lying between them. CDR1 and CDR2 from the germline V gene are SGHTS and YDEGEE. Full variable domain (remainder filled in from reference TRBV5-8 and TRBJ2-7): EAGVTQSPTHLIKTRGQQATLRCSPISGHTSVYWYQQALGLGLQFLLWYDEGEERNRGNFPPRFSGRQFPNYSSELNVNALELEDSALYLCASSLPLDWAYEQYFGPGTRLTVT.

J is TRBJ2-7 and V is TRBV4-3; 10 nucleotides line up with TRBD1. J gave up 5 bases and V 6 bases, and 7 bases lay outside the gene matches. This CDR3 has 14 residues. CDR1 and CDR2 from the germline V gene are LGHNA and YSLEER. The CDR3 nucleotides read TGCGCCAGCAGTTGGGGGGACAGGGGTAACGAGCAGTACTTC. As protein: CASSWGDRGNEQYF.

The CDR3 bases are TGTGCCAGCAGTTTTTACCGATTGTACACTGAAGCTTTCTTT. Its protein is CASSFYRLYTEAFF. The rearrangement links TRBV28 to TRBJ1-1; D gene ambiguous. V was pared by 3 bases and J by 3 bases, with 11 bases between. The CDR3 has 14 amino acids. From germline, CDR1 is MDHEN and CDR2 SYDVKM.

This clone was counted a single time. The V call is TRBV27, the J call TRBJ2-6, with D hard to call. This CDR3 spans 15 amino acids. Germline-derived CDR1 and CDR2 are MNHEY and SMNVEV (reference sequence). Trimming removed 6 bases at V and 2 bases at J, with 11 bases between. The CDR3 region is CASSPSTAGANVLTF. CDR3 DNA sequence: TGTGCCAGCAGCCCGAGCACCGCTGGGGCCAACGTCCTGACTTTC.

This chain connects TRBV5-1 to TRBJ2-3; D remains ambiguous. The germline V and J ends were trimmed by 4 bases and 6 bases, with 18 bases remaining between them. The germline V gene encodes CDR1 SGHRS and CDR2 YFSETQ. CDR3 length: 15 residues. The CDR3 region has the DNA TGCGCCAGCAGCCGAAGCGTCGCAGCCGGGGATACGCAGTATTTT. It codes for CASSRSVAAGDTQYF.

The chain combines TRBV27 with TRBJ2-3; D unresolved. Trimming pared 6 bases from V and 4 bases from J, leaving 14 bases between. This CDR3 spans 14 amino acids. Germline CDR1 and CDR2: MNHEY and SMNVEV (reference sequence). CDR3 sequence: CASSPILDADTQYF. CDR3 nucleotides: TGTGCCAGCAGCCCAATCTTGGACGCAGATACGCAGTATTTT.

The V and J genes are TRBV27 and TRBJ1-5, with D unclear. V dropped 3 bases and J dropped 2 bases, with 20 bases sitting between them. In germline, CDR1 is MNHEY, CDR2 SMNVEV (reference sequence). The CDR3 consists of 18 residues. The CDR3 is CASSFRGGVRFGNQPQHF. As DNA, the CDR3 is TGTGCCAGCAGTTTTCGCGGTGGAGTGCGGTTCGGCAATCAGCCCCAGCATTTT.

On this clone: The junction does not match germline at one end; this may be a read error. The chain couples TRBV9 to TRBJ2-1; 9 bases line up with TRBD2. The CDR3 sequence is 15 residues long. Germline lookup yields CDR1 SGDLS and CDR2 YYNGEE. CDR3 DNA sequence: TGTGCCAGCAGCGTAGTTAGCGGGAGTAGCAATGAGCAATTCTTC. It translates to CASSVVSGSSNEQFF.

This clone was seen once. The gene calls are TRBV28 and TRBJ2-1, with 11 bases matching TRBD1. V trimming: 6 bases; J trimming: 2 bases; junction bases outside the gene matches: 3. The CDR3 is 15 amino acids. Germline V gene lookup returns CDR1 MDHEN and CDR2 SYDVKM. CDR3: CASRRDRGAYNEQFF. DNA of the CDR3: TGTGCCAGCAGACGGGACAGGGGGGCCTACAATGAGCAGTTCTTC.

The rearrangement links TRBV7-8 to TRBJ2-1; 9 bases match TRBD2. The CDR3 sequence is 17 residues long. CDR1 and CDR2 from the germline V gene are SGHVS and FQNEAQ. J was trimmed by 7 bases and V by 5 bases; bases with no gene match: 15. This CDR3 reads CASSRTSALRVRNEQFF. The CDR3 DNA reads TGTGCCAGCAGCCGGACTAGCGCCCTGAGGGTGAGGAATGAGCAGTTCTTC.

This chain joins TRBV19 and TRBJ1-3, with TRBD1 as a possible D gene (6 bases). Germline V gene lookup returns CDR1 LNHDA and CDR2 SQIVND (reference sequence). This CDR3 is 15 amino acids long. V gave up 3 bases and J gave up 2 bases, with 11 bases separating them. Here the CDR3 reads CASSISGAAGNTIYF. The CDR3 DNA is TGTGCCAGTAGTATCTCAGGGGCTGCTGGAAACACCATATATTTT.

The rearrangement links TRBV4-1 to TRBJ1-1; possible D gene TRBD1, 6 bases. CDR1 is MGHRA, CDR2 YSYEKL, per germline. The CDR3 sequence is 16 residues long. V lost 3 bases and J 2 bases, leaving 16 bases between the germline ends. CDR3 coding DNA: TGCGCCAGCAGCCACAGCGAAGAACAGGGAAACACTGAAGCTTTCTTT. This sequence encodes CASSHSEEQGNTEAFF.

This chain links TRBV5-1 with TRBJ2-7; TRBD2 matches 7 bases. The CDR3 length is 15 residues. The trim removed 0 bases at V and 7 bases at J, leaving 10 bases unmatched. Per germline, CDR1 SGHRS and CDR2 YFSETQ. CDR3 in DNA: TGCGCCAGCAGCTTGGCCAAAGGGAGGGCGGGGGAGCAGTACTTC. Encoded protein: CASSLAKGRAGEQYF. The full variable domain, with the rest looked up from reference TRBV5-1 and TRBJ2-7, is KAGVTQTPRYLIKTRGQQVTLSCSPISGHRSVSWYQQTPGQGLQFLFEYFSETQRNKGNFPGRFSGRQFSNSRSEMNVSTLELGDSALYLCASSLAKGRAGEQYFGPGTRLTVT.

This sequence joins TRBV5-1 and TRBJ2-1; D unresolved. The CDR3 totals 14 residues. Germline CDR1 is SGHRS and CDR2 is YFSETQ. The ends were cut back, 4 bases at V and 3 bases at J, with 11 bases in the middle. The DNA for the CDR3 is TGCGCCAGCAGCAAGGGTCGCGACTACAATGAGCAGTTCTTC. Its protein is CASSKGRDYNEQFF. The full variable domain, its missing parts supplied by reference TRBV5-1 and TRBJ2-1, is KAGVTQTPRYLIKTRGQQVTLSCSPISGHRSVSWYQQTPGQGLQFLFEYFSETQRNKGNFPGRFSGRQFSNSRSEMNVSTLELGDSALYLCASSKGRDYNEQFFGPGTRLTVL.

The chain links TRBV10-3 to TRBJ2-3, with TRBD2 identical over 8 bases. CDR1 and CDR2 from the germline V gene are ENHRY and SYGVKD. The CDR3 sequence is 16 residues long. Trimming cost V 2 bases and J 4 bases; bases outside gene matches: 8. The CDR3 sequence: CAISEVGREDPDTQYF. For the CDR3, the DNA is TGTGCCATCAGTGAGGTCGGGCGGGAGGACCCAGATACGCAGTATTTT.

Notes on this clone: The identical CDR3 is also encoded by other nucleotide sequences in the sample. The J gene is TRBJ1-1, the V gene TRBV2, with unresolved D. This CDR3 spans 13 amino acids. In germline, CDR1 is SNHLY, CDR2 FYNNEI. The V end lost 3 bases, the J end lost 1 base, and 6 bases lay between the germline ends. CDR3 in DNA: TGTGCCAGCAGTGAGGGTGGGAACACTGAAGCTTTCTTT. Translating it yields CASSEGGNTEAFF.